These 27 T cell receptor beta chains share one sample of origin, sequenced in a study of Graves' ophthalmopathy and Graves' hyperthyroidism. Amplification from RNA transcripts yielded the TCR beta CDR3 regions. Investigators did first-round RT-PCR with HTBI primers, then second-round multiplex PCR. Each CDR3 protein gets one entry after TCRdb re-called the multiplex PCR reads with MiXCR. Of roughly 350,000 distinct CDR3 sequences in the sample, approximately 18% are singletons; the top ten hold roughly 2.6%. The sample consisted of peripheral blood. The source is an adult woman with stable Graves' hyperthyroidism.

This clonotype was counted ten times or more. The chain is built from TRBV19 and TRBJ1-5; D perhaps matches TRBD1 (5 bases). Trimming pared 3 bases from V and 0 bases from J, leaving 6 bases between. Germline lookup yields CDR1 LNHDA and CDR2 SQIVND (reference sequence). This CDR3 has 14 residues. The CDR3 is CASSMGVSNQPQHF. Written as DNA, the CDR3 is TGTGCCAGTAGTATGGGGGTTAGCAATCAGCCCCAGCATTTT.

This clonotype was picked up many times. This rearrangement joins TRBV6-1 to TRBJ2-7; 8 nucleotides match TRBD1. Germline V gene lookup returns CDR1 MNHNS and CDR2 SASEGT. Trimming took 1 base from V and 5 from J; bases not matched to a gene: 10. The CDR3 has 16 amino acids. CDR3 nucleotide sequence: TGTGCCAGCAGTGAAGTTGTTACAAGGACAGGGAACGAGCAGTACTTC. It codes for CASSEVVTRTGNEQYF.

This clonotype was seen many times. This rearrangement joins TRBV28 to TRBJ2-5, with D perhaps assigned TRBD1 or TRBD2 (5 bases each). V was clipped by 3 bases and J by 5 bases, with 10 bases between them. CDR1 MDHEN and CDR2 SYDVKM come from the germline V gene. The CDR3 consists of 13 residues. The CDR3 protein is CASSFPGAETQYF. CDR3 DNA: TGTGCCAGCAGTTTCCCCGGGGCTGAGACCCAGTACTTC.

In regard to this clonotype: Germline and junction disagree at one end, which may indicate a read error. The V call is TRBV12-5, the J call TRBJ1-1; TRBD1 agrees at 7 bases. CDR3 size: 12 residues. Germline V gene lookup returns CDR1 LGHNT and CDR2 FRNRAP. The CDR3 nucleotides are TGTGCTAGTGGACCAGGACAGGTTGAAGATTTCTTT. Protein product: CASGPGQVEDFF.

Many counts were recorded for this clonotype. The chain carries TRBV6-2 or TRBV6-3 and TRBJ2-7; unclear D gene. Between the trimmed V and J ends, which lost 3 bases and 5 bases, there was a span of 11 bases. Germline V gene lookup returns CDR1 MNHEY and CDR2 SVGEGT. The length of the CDR3 is 13 residues. CDR3 sequence reads: CASSYLIGNEQYF. In nucleotides, the CDR3 is TGTGCCAGCAGTTATTTGATAGGGAACGAGCAGTACTTC.

Details on this clonotype: Since the CDR3 does not end with the conserved phenylalanine or tryptophan, this likely comes from a read error. V usage is TRBV12-3 or TRBV12-4 and J usage is TRBJ2-7; D is unresolved. CDR3 length: 11 residues. In nucleotides, the CDR3 is TGTGCTAGCAGTTTCTTCAGCGAGCAGTACTGC. Amino acids: CASSFFSEQYC.

This clonotype was seen ten or more times. This chain links TRBV9 with TRBJ1-2; the D gene is possibly TRBD1 (5 bases). CDR3 size: 13 residues. Germline assignment: CDR1 SGDLS and CDR2 YYNGEE. Trimming cost V 3 bases and J 4 bases, with 10 bases left between them. This chain's CDR3 is CASSARAGYGYTF. CDR3 bases: TGTGCCAGCAGCGCCAGGGCTGGCTATGGCTACACCTTC. Combining the CDR3 with reference TRBV9 and TRBJ1-2 gives the whole variable domain DSGVTQTPKHLITATGQRVTLRCSPRSGDLSVYWYQQSLDQGLQFLIQYYNGEERAKGNILERFSAQQFPDLHSELNLSSLELGDSALYFCASSARAGYGYTFGSGTRLTVV.

In regard to this clonotype: Possible read error: a much larger clone is one base away. The chain employs TRBV11-2 and TRBJ2-2; TRBD2 is a possible D gene (6 bases). The CDR3 loop spans 13 amino acids. Looked up from germline, CDR1 is SGHAT and CDR2 is FQNNGV. DNA for the CDR3: TGTGCCAGCAGCTTAGATAATAGGAGGGAGCTGTGTTTT. Protein sequence: CASSLDNRRELCF. Together with reference TRBV11-2 and TRBJ2-2, the CDR3 gives the full variable domain: EAGVAQSPRYKIIEKRQSVAFWCNPISGHATLYWYQQILGQGPKLLIQFQNNGVVDDSQLPKDRFSAERLKGVDSTLKIQPAKLEDSAVYLCASSLDNRRELCFGEGSRLTVL.

Many counts were recorded for this clonotype. The V and J genes are TRBV20-1 and TRBJ2-5; D unresolved. Per the germline V gene, CDR1 is DFQATT and CDR2 is SNEGSKA (reference sequence). The ends were cut back, 3 bases at V and 5 bases at J, with 16 bases in the middle. The CDR3 is 14 amino acids. The CDR3 DNA follows: TGCAGTGCTAGTTCGATACTCCTTCTGGAGACCCAGTACTTC. It yields the protein CSASSILLLETQYF.

This clonotype appeared many times. V and J are TRBV11-2 and TRBJ2-6; D gene ambiguous. Germline CDR1 SGHAT, CDR2 FQNNGV. The CDR3 totals 13 residues. V was clipped by 5 bases and J by 2 bases, with 4 bases between them. DNA of the CDR3: TGTGCCAGCAGCCGGGCTGGGGCCAACGTCCTGACTTTC. Encoded protein: CASSRAGANVLTF.

At least ten counts were recorded for this clonotype. This chain uses TRBV19 with TRBJ1-1; D is unresolved. The CDR3 extends over 13 amino acids. V lost 3 bases, J lost 1 base, and 6 bases lay in between. The germline V gene has CDR1 LNHDA and CDR2 SQIVND (reference sequence). The DNA of the CDR3 is TGTGCCAGTAGTATTTGGGGGAACACTGAAGCTTTCTTT. Translating it yields CASSIWGNTEAFF.

V gene TRBV28 combines with J gene TRBJ1-5; 9 bases map to TRBD1. This CDR3 region has 15 residues. V trimming: 7 bases; J trimming: 4 bases; junction bases outside the gene matches: 8. Germline lookup yields CDR1 MDHEN and CDR2 SYDVKM. The CDR3 DNA sequence: TGTGCCAGCATTGTACAGGGGGCTATTAATCAGCCCCAGCATTTT. Translation gives CASIVQGAINQPQHF. The variable domain in full, with the rest retrieved from reference TRBV28 and TRBJ1-5, is DVKVTQSSRYLVKRTGEKVFLECVQDMDHENMFWYRQDPGLGLRLIYFSYDVKMKEKGDIPEGYSVSREKKERFSLILESASTNQTSMYLCASIVQGAINQPQHFGDGTRLSIL.

The sample holds many counts of this clonotype. CDR3 nucleotide sequence: TGCGCCAGCAGCTTGTCAGTGGTAGAGACCCAGTACTTC. This gives the protein CASSLSVVETQYF. The chain couples TRBV5-1 to TRBJ2-5, with D unclear. Germline CDR1 is SGHRS and CDR2 is YFSETQ. Trimming left V 1 base short and J 4 bases short, with 8 bases between. CDR3 length equals 13 residues.

This chain connects TRBV6-1 to TRBJ1-2; D might be TRBD1 (6 bases). The length of the CDR3 is 12 residues. In germline, CDR1 is MNHNS, CDR2 SASEGT. The CDR3 loop is CTTGQLNYGYTF. The CDR3 DNA follows: TGTACGACGGGACAACTAAACTATGGCTACACCTTC.

This clonotype was counted many times. The chain uses TRBV7-6 and TRBJ2-7; D unresolved. The V gene lost 5 bases and the J gene lost 3 bases, with 17 bases spanning the gap. CDR1 is SGHVS and CDR2 is FNYEAQ in the germline V gene. The CDR3 extends over 15 amino acids. In DNA form, the CDR3 reads TGTGCCAGCAGCCCAGAGGTGGGAAGGAACTACGAGCAGTACTTC. It codes for CASSPEVGRNYEQYF.

In this sample, this clonotype turned up many times. V usage is TRBV29-1 and J usage is TRBJ2-7, with a weak D call TRBD2 (6 bases). Trimming pared 2 bases from V and 2 bases from J, leaving 16 bases between. Germline CDR1 reads SQVTM; CDR2 reads ANQGSEA. This CDR3 comprises 15 residues. This chain's CDR3 is CSVEIPSGSPYEQYF. The CDR3 DNA sequence: TGCAGCGTTGAAATACCGAGCGGGTCTCCCTACGAGCAGTACTTC.

This clonotype was detected ten times or more. The chain uses TRBV12-3 or TRBV12-4 and TRBJ2-7, with 8 bases that match TRBD1. V gave up 6 bases and J gave up 7 bases; unmatched junction bases: 8. The CDR3 consists of 13 residues. The CDR3 nucleotides are TGTGCCAGCAGCCAGACAGGGGTTGGAGAGCAGTACTTC. Its translation: CASSQTGVGEQYF.

This clonotype was counted ten times or more. This sequence joins TRBV6-5 and TRBJ1-1, with TRBD1 identical over 7 bases. CDR3 length equals 15 residues. The trim removed 2 bases at V and 0 bases at J, leaving 3 bases unmatched. CDR1 MNHEY and CDR2 SVGAGI come from the germline V gene. The CDR3, as DNA: TGTGCCAGCAGTTACCGGGGACAGTTGAACACTGAAGCTTTCTTT. Translating gives CASSYRGQLNTEAFF.

There are many counts of this clonotype. The chain employs TRBV6-1 and TRBJ1-2; the D is unclear. Deletions cut 7 bases from V and 0 bases from J, with 9 bases between. The CDR3 has 13 amino acids. CDR1 and CDR2 from the germline V gene are MNHNS and SASEGT. This CDR3 is CASMPSPNYGYTF. In DNA form, the CDR3 reads TGTGCCAGCATGCCAAGCCCTAACTATGGCTACACCTTC.

This clonotype was recorded many times. V gene TRBV20-1 combines with J gene TRBJ1-1; D uncertain. The CDR3 contains 13 residues. From germline, CDR1 is DFQATT and CDR2 SNEGSKA (reference sequence). V dropped 0 bases and J dropped 1 base, with 6 bases sitting between them. CDR3 residues: CSARDPPNTEAFF. In DNA form, the CDR3 reads TGCAGTGCTAGAGATCCGCCGAACACTGAAGCTTTCTTT.

This clonotype was picked up many times. The junction differs from germline at one of its ends, possibly a read error. The chain joins TRBV30 to TRBJ1-5; the D gene is possibly TRBD1 (5 bases). Looked up from germline, CDR1 is GTSNPN and CDR2 is SVGIG (reference sequence). CDR3 size: 14 residues. The CDR3 sequence is CARSVIGGNQPQHF. In nucleotides, the CDR3 is TGTGCCCGGAGTGTAATCGGGGGGAATCAGCCCCAGCATTTT.

This clonotype was observed many times. This chain joins TRBV28 and TRBJ2-7; weak D call: TRBD2 (6 bases). Per the germline V gene, CDR1 is MDHEN and CDR2 is SYDVKM. CDR3 length equals 18 residues. V shed 4 bases and J shed 5 bases, with 27 bases lying between them. As DNA, the CDR3 is TGTGCCAGCAGTTCGAACCGGGGCGGCGGGATCAGCGGTGACGAGCAGTACTTC. Protein product: CASSSNRGGGISGDEQYF.

This clonotype has a count of ten or more. The rearrangement joins TRBV4-1 to TRBJ1-5, with TRBD1 identical over 10 bases. CDR3 size: 14 residues. Germline assignment: CDR1 MGHRA and CDR2 YSYEKL. Unmatched junction bases numbered 2, after V lost 0 bases and J lost 9 bases. This chain's CDR3 is CASSQETGGGPQHF. CDR3 coding DNA: TGCGCCAGCAGCCAAGAGACAGGGGGCGGGCCCCAGCATTTT.

V is TRBV12-3 or TRBV12-4 and J is TRBJ1-2; D may be TRBD1 (5 bases). The ends were cut back, 8 bases at V and 4 bases at J, with 23 bases in the middle. The CDR3 runs 16 residues. For the CDR3, the DNA is TGTGCCAGCTCACCAACCAAAGAAGGGGCCCTCTATGGCTACACCTTC. Translation: CASSPTKEGALYGYTF.

V and J are TRBV7-9 and TRBJ2-6; D is unresolved. The germline CDR1 and CDR2 sequences are SEHNR and FQNEAQ (reference sequence). The V end lost 11 bases, the J end lost 1 base, and 6 bases lay between the germline ends. The CDR3 runs 12 residues. For the CDR3, the DNA is TGTGCCTTAGGGTCTGGGGCCAACGTCCTGACTTTC. Translated: CALGSGANVLTF. Together with reference TRBV7-9 and TRBJ2-6, the CDR3 gives the full variable domain: DTGVSQNPRHKITKRGQNVTFRCDPISEHNRLYWYRQTLGQGPEFLTYFQNEAQLEKSRLLSDRFSAERPKGSFSTLEIQRTEQGDSAMYLCALGSGANVLTFGAGSRLTVL.

CDR3 sequence: CASSSLRAQSYHEQYF. For the CDR3, the DNA is TGTGCCAGCAGTTCTTTAAGGGCCCAGTCATACCACGAGCAGTACTTC. The chain couples TRBV28 to TRBJ2-7; the D is unclear. CDR3 length equals 16 residues. The germline V gene encodes CDR1 MDHEN and CDR2 SYDVKM. Deletions cut 4 bases from V and 5 bases from J, with 21 bases between.

This clonotype was detected only a few times. The J gene is TRBJ2-5, the V gene TRBV4-2; 12 bases map to TRBD2. The J segment lost 5 bases and the V segment lost 7 bases, leaving 8 bases of the junction unmatched. The CDR3 runs 15 residues. Germline V gene sequence: CDR1 LGHNA, CDR2 YNFKEQ. The chain's CDR3 is CASTKTSGSAETQYF. The CDR3 DNA is TGTGCCAGCACCAAGACTAGCGGGAGTGCGGAGACCCAGTACTTC.